A selection of T cell receptor beta chains follows, all from one sample in a study of tumor and adjacent non-tumor tissue in lung cancer. MiXCR was run by TCRdb on the multiplex PCR reads, yielding one entry per CDR3 protein. The sample records roughly 81,000 distinct CDR3 sequences, roughly 62% being singletons. Specimen: lung tumor tissue. The source of these receptors is a man in his 70s with non-small cell lung cancer. The CDR3 runs from the conserved cysteine through the conserved F or W. D genes are given only for firm matches. Size is stated for part of the rows, as once, few or many counts, or as a class when the clone is expanded.

clone_size	d_call	v_call	j_call	cdr3_aa	cdr3_nt
-	TRBD1	TRBV4-1	TRBJ2-2	CASNKAGTATTGELFF	TGTGCCAGCAACAAGGCCGGGACAGCGACCACCGGGGAGCTGTTTTTT
many	TRBD1	TRBV4-2	TRBJ1-2	CASSQEGRGRGYTF	TGTGCCAGCAGCCAAGAAGGCAGGGGGCGAGGCTACACCTTC
-	TRBD1	TRBV6-5	TRBJ2-7	CVNRQWDSYEQYF	TGTGTCAACAGGCAATGGGACAGCTACGAGCAGTACTTC
-	-	TRBV5-1	TRBJ2-2	CASSLSTGQNTWELFF	TGTGCCAGCAGCTTGTCCACAGGGCAAAACACCTGGGAGCTGTTTTTT
-	TRBD1	TRBV5-5	TRBJ2-1	CASSRAGQGVNEQFF	TGTGCCAGCAGTCGCGCAGGACAGGGGGTCAATGAGCAGTTCTTC
few	TRBD2	TRBV30	TRBJ2-7	CAWSPLAGAHYEQYF	TGTGCCTGGAGTCCCCTAGCGGGGGCTCACTACGAGCAGTACTTC
-	-	TRBV5-1	TRBJ2-5	CANSLEGIGIETQYF	TGCGCCAACAGCTTGGAGGGGATAGGAATAGAGACCCAGTACTTC
few	TRBD1	TRBV6-6	TRBJ2-7	CASSSIGQACEQYF	TGTGCCAGCAGTTCAATCGGACAGGCCTGCGAGCAGTACTTC
few	TRBD1	TRBV30	TRBJ2-7	CAWSPKTGLGAYEQYF	TGTGCCTGGAGCCCGAAGACAGGGTTGGGAGCCTACGAGCAGTACTTC
-	-	TRBV6-5	TRBJ2-7	CASSYQWVRPHEQYF	TGTGCCAGCAGTTATCAGTGGGTAAGGCCCCACGAGCAGTACTTC
few	-	TRBV5-1	TRBJ1-1	CASSLEQGQAFF	TGCGCCAGCAGCTTGGAGCAGGGCCAAGCTTTCTTT
many	-	TRBV29-1	TRBJ1-4	CSVGQYEKLFF	TGCAGCGTTGGACAGTATGAAAAACTGTTTTTT
few	TRBD2	TRBV20-1	TRBJ2-3	CSAPRAAGVTDTQYF	TGCAGTGCCCCGCGGGCAGCGGGGGTCACAGATACGCAGTATTTT
-	-	TRBV2	TRBJ2-6	CANRLTGTTNVLTF	TGTGCCAACAGGCTTACGGGCACGACCAACGTCCTGACTTTC
-	-	TRBV6-1	TRBJ2-1	CASTIGWYNEQSF	TGTGCCAGTACCATAGGCTGGTACAATGAGCAGTCCTTC
once	TRBD1	TRBV5-1	TRBJ1-1	CASSPGRGQMGTKAFF	TGCGCCAGCAGCCCGGGGAGGGGGCAAATGGGCACTAAAGCTTTCTTT
-	-	TRBV5-8	TRBJ1-1	CASGLTVAGEAFF	TGTGCCAGCGGCTTGACAGTGGCTGGCGAAGCTTTCTTT
few	-	TRBV29-1	TRBJ2-3	CSVEDRLVSSTDTQYF	TGCAGCGTTGAAGATCGGCTCGTGAGTAGCACAGATACGCAGTATTTT
many	-	TRBV5-1	TRBJ2-3	CASTRTVTDTQYF	TGCGCCAGCACTCGGACAGTCACAGATACGCAGTATTTT
-	-	TRBV5-1	TRBJ2-1	CASSGTLYYNKQFF	TGCGCCAGCAGCGGGACCTTATACTACAATAAGCAGTTCTTC
few	TRBD1	TRBV6-5	TRBJ2-1	CASSYYRTGIWNEQFF	TGTGCCAGCAGTTACTATAGGACAGGGATATGGAATGAGCAGTTCTTC
-	-	TRBV11-3	TRBJ2-7	CASSTGNNYEQYF	TGTGCAAGCAGCACCGGGAACAACTACGAGCAGTACTTC
-	-	TRBV11-2	TRBJ2-2	CARSSEAVATGELLF	TGTGCCAGAAGCTCAGAAGCGGTTGCGACCGGGGAGCTGCTTTTT
many	-	TRBV4-1	TRBJ1-3	CASSQDLGVGNTIYF	TGCGCCAGCAGCCAAGATCTCGGGGTTGGAAACACCATATATTTT
-	-	TRBV5-1	TRBJ2-7	CASSPPTYEQYF	TGCGCCAGCAGCCCCCCCACCTACGAACAGTACTTC
-	-	TRBV11-1	TRBJ2-5	CASSLASRQTQYF	TGTGCCAGCAGCTTAGCGAGTCGTCAGACCCAATACTTC
few	-	TRBV6-6	TRBJ2-5	CASSYLTEQETQYF	TGTGCCAGCAGTTACTTGACGGAGCAAGAGACCCAGTACTTC
-	-	TRBV28	TRBJ2-3	CASSLGGNGWGDTQYF	TGTGCCAGCAGTTTAGGTGGGAACGGGTGGGGAGATACGCAGTATTTT
-	-	TRBV29-1	TRBJ2-7	CSVGGAYVQYF	TGCAGCGTGGGCGGAGCCTACGTGCAGTACTTC
-	TRBD2	TRBV5-1	TRBJ2-2	CASSGAGPTGELFF	TGCGCCAGCAGCGGAGCGGGGCCAACCGGGGAGCTGTTTTTT
-	TRBD2	TRBV11-2	TRBJ2-3	CASSLNRTTSTDTQYF	TGTGCCAGCAGCTTAAACAGAACGACTAGCACAGATACGCAATATTTT
-	-	TRBV10-3	TRBJ2-4	CVISESTPSQGTQYF	TGTGTCATCAGTGAGTCAACCCCCAGCCAGGGCACTCAGTACTTC
-	-	TRBV4-1	TRBJ2-7	CASSHVAGLDEQYF	TGCGCCAGCAGCCATGTGGCGGGATTGGACGAGCAGTACTTC
-	TRBD1	TRBV7-9	TRBJ2-3	CASSLRQGSTVTQYF	TGTGCCAGCAGCCTCAGACAGGGTAGCACAGTTACGCAGTATTTT
once	-	TRBV6-1	TRBJ1-1	CADSDRTAFF	TGTGCCGACAGTGACAGGACAGCTTTCTTT
-	TRBD2	TRBV29-1	TRBJ2-1	CSVEAGRGEPYNEHFF	TGCAGCGTTGAAGCTGGGCGGGGGGAACCCTACAATGAGCACTTCTTC